This T cell receptor beta chain comes out of a study of shared clonotypes between healthy human individuals. Findings and limits, study-wide: The study generally estimated greater richness for naive than memory subsets. Clonotypes shared by all four sorted-subset donors had higher generation probabilities than non-shared clonotypes.

Naive CD8 cells lacked CD45RO and underwent positive selection for CCR7, leaving out terminally differentiated effector memory CD45RA+ cells. Profiling relied on immunoSEQ multiplex PCR, and the TCRdb table lists in-frame clones only, not all of them. The table shows about 590,000 clones, with around 95% occurring only once. This clone was recorded once. No antigen is known for it. V shed 2 bases and J 0 bases; nucleotides not matched to a gene: 9. The CDR3 loop spans 17 amino acids. From germline, CDR1 is MDHEN and CDR2 SYDVKM. The origin of this receptor is a woman in her twenties or thirties in good health. The sequenced sample consisted of naive CD8+ T cells sorted from blood. The chain has TRBV28 and TRBJ2-7, with 8 bases identical to TRBD2. DNA of the CDR3: TGTGCCAGCAGTTTAATCGGGGGGGACTCCTACTCCTACGAGCAGTACTTC. Amino acid sequence: CASSLIGGDSYSYEQYF.